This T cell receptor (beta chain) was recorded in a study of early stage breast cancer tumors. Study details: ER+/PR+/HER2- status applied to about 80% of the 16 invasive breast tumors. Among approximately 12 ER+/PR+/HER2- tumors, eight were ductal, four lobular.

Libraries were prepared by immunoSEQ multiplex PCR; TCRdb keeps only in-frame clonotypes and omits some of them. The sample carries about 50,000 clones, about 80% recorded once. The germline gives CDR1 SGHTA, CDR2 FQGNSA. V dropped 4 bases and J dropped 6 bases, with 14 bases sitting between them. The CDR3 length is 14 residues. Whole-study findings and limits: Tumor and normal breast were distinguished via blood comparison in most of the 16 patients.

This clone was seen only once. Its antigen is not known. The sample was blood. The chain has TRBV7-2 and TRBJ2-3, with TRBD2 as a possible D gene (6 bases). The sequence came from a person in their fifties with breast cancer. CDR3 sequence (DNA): TGTGCCAGCAGCTCCAGTGGGGGGTGGGATACGCAGTATTTT. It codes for CASSSSGGWDTQYF.